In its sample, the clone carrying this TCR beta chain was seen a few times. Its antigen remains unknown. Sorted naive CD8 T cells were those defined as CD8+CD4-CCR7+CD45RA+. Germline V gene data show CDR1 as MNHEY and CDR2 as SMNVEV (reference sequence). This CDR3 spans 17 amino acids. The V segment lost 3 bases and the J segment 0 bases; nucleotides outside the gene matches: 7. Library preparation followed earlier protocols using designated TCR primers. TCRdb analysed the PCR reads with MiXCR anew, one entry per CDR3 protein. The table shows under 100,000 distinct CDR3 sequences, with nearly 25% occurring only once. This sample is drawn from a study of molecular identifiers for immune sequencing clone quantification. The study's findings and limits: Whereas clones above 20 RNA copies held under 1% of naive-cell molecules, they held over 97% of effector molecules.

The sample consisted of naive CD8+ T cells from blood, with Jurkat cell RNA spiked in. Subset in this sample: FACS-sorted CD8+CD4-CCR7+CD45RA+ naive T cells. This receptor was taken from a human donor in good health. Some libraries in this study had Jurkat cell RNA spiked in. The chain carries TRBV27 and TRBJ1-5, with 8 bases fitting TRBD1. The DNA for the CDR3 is TGTGCCAGCAGTTTCCTAGGGACAGGCCGTAGCAATCAGCCCCAGCATTTT. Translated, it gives CASSFLGTGRSNQPQHF.